This is a list of T cell receptor beta chains from one sample in a study of cytomegalovirus exposure and HLA in healthy donors. Here immunoSEQ multiplex PCR was the method, and the copy in TCRdb shows in-frame clones only, minus some. The sample includes roughly 150,000 clones, around 85% seen only once; the top ten take approximately 2.2%. The specimen was PBMCs. These receptors all stem from a male donor in good health and CMV-seronegative. Both conserved end residues are part of each CDR3. D genes are given only for firm matches. Clone size is stated in some rows and not others, as once, few, many or a class when expanded.

d_gene	v_gene	abundance	j_gene	CDR3aa	CDR3nt
TRBD1	TRBV18	once	TRBJ1-1	CASLLEGASEAFF	TGTGCCAGCTTACTCGAGGGGGCATCTGAAGCTTTCTTT
-	TRBV18	-	TRBJ2-1	CASSPPVLGAYNEQFF	TGTGCCAGCTCACCACCGGTCCTCGGAGCTTACAATGAGCAGTTCTTC
-	TRBV4-3	-	TRBJ2-1	CASSQAIGVGGPQEQFF	TGCGCCAGCAGCCAAGCTATAGGGGTCGGCGGTCCGCAGGAGCAGTTCTTC
-	TRBV10-1	-	TRBJ2-3	CASSESFVLDTQYF	TGCGCCAGCAGTGAGTCCTTCGTTCTGGATACGCAGTATTTT
TRBD1	TRBV18	-	TRBJ1-5	CASSPGTGGSQPQHF	TGTGCCAGCTCACCCGGGACAGGGGGCAGTCAGCCCCAGCATTTT
-	TRBV19	-	TRBJ1-5	CASSIGRNPNQPQHF	TGTGCCAGTAGTATCGGCAGGAACCCTAATCAGCCCCAGCATTTT
TRBD1	TRBV18	-	TRBJ2-1	CASSPQRGQENEQFF	TGTGCCAGCTCACCTCAGAGGGGGCAGGAAAATGAGCAGTTCTTC
-	TRBV27	-	TRBJ2-7	CASSSQGPSYEQYF	TGTGCCAGCAGTTCACAGGGACCGTCCTACGAGCAGTACTTC
TRBD1	TRBV5-1	few	TRBJ1-2	CASSATGSNYGYTF	TGCGCCAGCAGCGCGACAGGGAGTAACTATGGCTACACCTTC
-	TRBV7-6	once	TRBJ2-1	CASSLVGGDEQFF	TGTGCCAGCAGCTTAGTAGGGGGGGATGAGCAGTTCTTC
TRBD1	TRBV10-3	-	TRBJ1-2	CAISAPKGTGPIYYGYTF	TGTGCCATCAGTGCCCCAAAGGGGACAGGCCCCATCTACTATGGCTACACCTTC
TRBD1	TRBV19	-	TRBJ1-1	CASSGTGGKVTEAFF	TGTGCCAGTAGTGGGACAGGCGGTAAGGTCACTGAAGCTTTCTTT
TRBD1	TRBV18	-	TRBJ1-5	CASSPQGGGNQPQHF	TGTGCCAGCTCGCCTCAGGGGGGTGGCAATCAGCCCCAGCATTTT
-	TRBV19	-	TRBJ1-3	CASSFHRFSGNTIYF	TGTGCCAGTAGTTTCCACAGGTTCTCTGGAAACACCATATATTTT
TRBD1	TRBV5-1	-	TRBJ1-1	CASSRDRANIKEAFF	TGCGCCAGCAGCAGGGACAGGGCGAACATAAAAGAAGCTTTCTTT
-	TRBV10-3	-	TRBJ1-2	CAISESGGEGANYGYTF	TGTGCCATCAGTGAGTCAGGTGGCGAGGGGGCTAACTATGGCTACACCTTC
TRBD2	TRBV5-4	-	TRBJ2-3	CASSPRLAGDTDTQYF	TGTGCCAGCAGCCCCCGACTAGCGGGGGACACAGATACGCAGTATTTT
TRBD2	TRBV5-4	once	TRBJ2-2	CASSPRGGFGGTGELFF	TGTGCCAGCAGCCCGCGCGGGGGGTTTGGCGGCACCGGGGAGCTGTTTTTT
TRBD1	TRBV5-1	once	TRBJ1-2	CASSLEGANYGYTF	TGCGCCAGCAGCTTGGAGGGGGCCAACTATGGCTACACCTTC
-	TRBV5-4	-	TRBJ1-2	CASSLDQGNYGYTF	TGTGCCAGCAGCTTGGATCAGGGTAACTATGGCTACACCTTC
-	TRBV19	-	TRBJ1-3	CASSISRDTIYF	TGTGCCAGTAGTATTTCTCGGGACACCATATATTTT
-	TRBV18	-	TRBJ2-7	CASSPGLQTYEQYF	TGTGCCAGCTCTCCGGGACTCCAAACCTACGAGCAGTACTTC
TRBD2	TRBV5-1	few	TRBJ2-1	CASSLGLAGSSYNEQFF	TGCGCCAGCAGCTTGGGACTAGCGGGAAGCTCCTACAATGAGCAGTTCTTC